This is a list of T cell receptor beta chains from one sample in a study of blood T cell repertoires in COVID-19. Assay: immunoSEQ multiplex PCR; the TCRdb copy retains only in-frame clones and omits some. Here the sample spans approximately 60,000 clones, approximately 78% being singletons. Sequenced material: peripheral blood. The receptors were gathered from a man aged 60-69 years with COVID-19, enrolled during active disease. Both conserved end residues are part of each CDR3. A D gene is named only where the DNA matches it firmly. Clone size, where shown, is once, few, many, or a class for clones that have expanded.

clone size: -; D gene: TRBD1; CDR3 length: 13; V gene: TRBV5-1; J gene: TRBJ2-7; CDR3 protein: CASSTTGGGEQYF; CDR3 DNA: TGCGCCAGCAGCACGACAGGGGGTGGAGAGCAGTACTTC
clone size: -; D gene: -; CDR3 length: 17; V gene: TRBV11-3; J gene: TRBJ2-1; CDR3 protein: CASSLDALVFSYNEQFF; CDR3 DNA: TGTGCCAGCAGCTTAGATGCACTAGTATTTTCCTACAATGAGCAGTTCTTC
clone size: -; D gene: -; CDR3 length: 15; V gene: TRBV9; J gene: TRBJ2-2; CDR3 protein: CASSVAGRHTGELFF; CDR3 DNA: TGTGCCAGCAGCGTAGCCGGGAGACACACCGGGGAGCTGTTTTTT
clone size: -; D gene: TRBD2; CDR3 length: 14; V gene: TRBV2; J gene: TRBJ2-7; CDR3 protein: CASRNRAGNYEQYF; CDR3 DNA: TGTGCCAGCAGGAACCGAGCGGGGAACTACGAGCAGTACTTC
clone size: few; D gene: TRBD1; CDR3 length: 11; V gene: TRBV19; J gene: TRBJ1-1; CDR3 protein: CASSYRGGAFF; CDR3 DNA: TGTGCCAGTAGTTACAGGGGGGGCGCTTTCTTT
clone size: once; D gene: TRBD1; CDR3 length: 15; V gene: TRBV30; J gene: TRBJ2-7; CDR3 protein: CAWSAWDRGGYEQYF; CDR3 DNA: TGTGCCTGGAGTGCATGGGACAGGGGTGGCTACGAGCAGTACTTC
clone size: -; D gene: TRBD1; CDR3 length: 14; V gene: TRBV19; J gene: TRBJ1-1; CDR3 protein: CASINPGGSAEAFF; CDR3 DNA: TGTGCCAGTATTAACCCAGGGGGGTCGGCTGAAGCTTTCTTT
clone size: -; D gene: -; CDR3 length: 14; V gene: TRBV6-5; J gene: TRBJ2-7; CDR3 protein: CASNRAGSSYEQYF; CDR3 DNA: TGTGCCAGCAACAGGGCGGGCAGCTCCTACGAGCAGTACTTC
clone size: -; D gene: -; CDR3 length: 16; V gene: TRBV4-1; J gene: TRBJ2-1; CDR3 protein: CASSPILARGPNEQFF; CDR3 DNA: TGCGCCAGCAGCCCAATCCTAGCGAGGGGCCCCAATGAGCAGTTCTTC
clone size: -; D gene: -; CDR3 length: 16; V gene: TRBV10-2; J gene: TRBJ1-3; CDR3 protein: CASSELYSYSGNTIYF; CDR3 DNA: TGCGCCAGCAGTGAGTTGTACTCCTACTCTGGAAACACCATATATTTT
clone size: -; D gene: -; CDR3 length: 14; V gene: TRBV11-3; J gene: TRBJ1-1; CDR3 protein: CASSFRGMNTEAFF; CDR3 DNA: TGTGCCAGCAGCTTTCGGGGGATGAACACTGAAGCTTTCTTT
clone size: many; D gene: -; CDR3 length: 15; V gene: TRBV4-1; J gene: TRBJ2-1; CDR3 protein: CASRDLGGIKDEQFF; CDR3 DNA: TGCGCCAGCAGGGATCTTGGCGGGATTAAGGATGAGCAGTTCTTC
clone size: -; D gene: -; CDR3 length: 14; V gene: TRBV7-7; J gene: TRBJ2-5; CDR3 protein: CASSLGLGQETQYF; CDR3 DNA: TGTGCCAGCAGCTTAGGACTAGGACAAGAGACCCAGTACTTC
clone size: -; D gene: TRBD2; CDR3 length: 17; V gene: TRBV7-3; J gene: TRBJ2-3; CDR3 protein: CASSPASGRGVTDTQYF; CDR3 DNA: TGTGCCAGCAGCCCAGCTAGCGGGAGGGGGGTCACAGATACGCAGTATTTT
clone size: medium-sized; D gene: -; CDR3 length: 17; V gene: TRBV19; J gene: TRBJ2-2; CDR3 protein: CASSRQRQAPNTGELFF; CDR3 DNA: TGTGCCAGTAGCCGCCAGAGACAGGCCCCGAACACCGGGGAGCTGTTTTTT
clone size: -; D gene: -; CDR3 length: 12; V gene: TRBV18; J gene: TRBJ2-5; CDR3 protein: CASSRSQETQYF; CDR3 DNA: TGTGCCAGCTCACGTTCACAAGAGACCCAGTACTTC
clone size: -; D gene: TRBD1; CDR3 length: 16; V gene: TRBV5-1; J gene: TRBJ2-1; CDR3 protein: CASSTTPGQTYNEQFF; CDR3 DNA: TGCGCCAGCAGCACTACCCCGGGACAGACCTACAATGAGCAGTTCTTC
clone size: -; D gene: -; CDR3 length: 14; V gene: TRBV28; J gene: TRBJ2-4; CDR3 protein: CASSLGGAKNIQYF; CDR3 DNA: TGTGCCAGCAGTTTAGGAGGGGCCAAAAACATTCAGTACTTC
clone size: few; D gene: -; CDR3 length: 11; V gene: TRBV2; J gene: TRBJ2-3; CDR3 protein: CASKNTNTQYF; CDR3 DNA: TGTGCCAGCAAAAACACGAATACGCAGTATTTT
clone size: -; D gene: TRBD2; CDR3 length: 16; V gene: TRBV6-5; J gene: TRBJ2-1; CDR3 protein: CASSYSTSGSRNEQFF; CDR3 DNA: TGTGCCAGCAGTTACTCGACTAGCGGGAGTAGGAATGAGCAGTTCTTC
clone size: -; D gene: -; CDR3 length: 15; V gene: TRBV9; J gene: TRBJ2-5; CDR3 protein: CASSPRGRGEETQYF; CDR3 DNA: TGTGCCAGCAGCCCGCGAGGGAGGGGGGAAGAGACCCAGTACTTC
clone size: -; D gene: -; CDR3 length: 14; V gene: TRBV27; J gene: TRBJ2-7; CDR3 protein: CASTANSYSYEQYF; CDR3 DNA: TGTGCCAGCACCGCGAACTCGTACTCCTACGAGCAGTACTTC
clone size: -; D gene: TRBD2; CDR3 length: 14; V gene: TRBV29-1; J gene: TRBJ2-3; CDR3 protein: CSVEGGRWRDTQYF; CDR3 DNA: TGCAGCGTTGAAGGCGGGAGGTGGCGAGATACGCAGTATTTT
clone size: -; D gene: TRBD2; CDR3 length: 17; V gene: TRBV28; J gene: TRBJ2-1; CDR3 protein: CASTKVSGGGRYNEQFF; CDR3 DNA: TGTGCCAGCACAAAAGTCTCGGGAGGTGGGAGGTACAATGAGCAGTTCTTC
clone size: -; D gene: -; CDR3 length: 12; V gene: TRBV30; J gene: TRBJ2-2; CDR3 protein: CAWSAGIGELFF; CDR3 DNA: TGTGCCTGGAGTGCGGGGATCGGGGAGCTGTTTTTT
clone size: -; D gene: -; CDR3 length: 15; V gene: TRBV11-3; J gene: TRBJ1-2; CDR3 protein: CASSLDNEGIYGYTF; CDR3 DNA: TGTGCCAGCAGCTTAGATAATGAGGGAATCTATGGCTACACCTTC